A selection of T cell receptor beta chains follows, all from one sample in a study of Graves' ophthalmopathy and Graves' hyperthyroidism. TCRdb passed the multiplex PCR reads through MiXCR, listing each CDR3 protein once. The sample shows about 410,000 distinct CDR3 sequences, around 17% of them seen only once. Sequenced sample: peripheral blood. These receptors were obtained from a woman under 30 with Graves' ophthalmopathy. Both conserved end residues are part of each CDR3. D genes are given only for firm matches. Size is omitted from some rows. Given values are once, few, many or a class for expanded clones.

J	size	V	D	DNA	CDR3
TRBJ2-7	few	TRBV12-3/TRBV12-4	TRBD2	TGTGCCAGCAGTCCTGGACTAGCGGTCCTCTCCTACGAGCAGTACTTC	CASSPGLAVLSYEQYF
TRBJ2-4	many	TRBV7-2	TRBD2	TGTGCCAGCAGCCCCGTAGCGGGGGGGCCTCAAAACATTCAGTACTTC	CASSPVAGGPQNIQYF
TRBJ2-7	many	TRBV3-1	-	TGTGCCAGCAGCCAGGACCTTACTACCTACGAGCAGTACTTC	CASSQDLTTYEQYF
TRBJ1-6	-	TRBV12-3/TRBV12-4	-	TGTGCCAGCAGTTCCGGCCACGGGCGGGATTCACCCCTCCACTTT	CASSSGHGRDSPLHF
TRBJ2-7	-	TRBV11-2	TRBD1	TGTGCCAGCAGAACACAGGGGGCGGAGGAGCAGTACTTC	CASRTQGAEEQYF
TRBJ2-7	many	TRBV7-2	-	TGTGCCAGCAGCTTATACCCCTACGAGCAGTACTTC	CASSLYPYEQYF
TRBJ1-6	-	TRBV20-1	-	TGCAGTGCTAGAGATCACCACGAGGGGAGAAATTCACCCCTCCACTTT	CSARDHHEGRNSPLHF
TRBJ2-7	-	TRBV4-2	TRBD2	TGTGCCAGCAGCCAAGAGGGAGGACTAGCGGGGCCTTACGAGCAGTACTTC	CASSQEGGLAGPYEQYF
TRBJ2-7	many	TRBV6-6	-	TGTGCCAGCAGCCCTCAGGGAACACCCAGGCACGAGCAGTACTTC	CASSPQGTPRHEQYF
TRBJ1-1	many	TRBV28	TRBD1	TGTGCCAGCACTCGCACAGGGGGGGGAGCTTTCTTT	CASTRTGGGAFF
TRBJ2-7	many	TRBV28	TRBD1	TGTGCCAGCAGTTATGAGAGAGGACAGGCGACCTACGAGCAGTACTTC	CASSYERGQATYEQYF
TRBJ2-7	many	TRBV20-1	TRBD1	TGCAGTGCTAGAATCCCGGGACAGTCCTACGAGCAGTACTTC	CSARIPGQSYEQYF
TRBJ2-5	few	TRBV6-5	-	TGTGCCAGCGGGAACGGCCAAGAGACCCAGTACTTC	CASGNGQETQYF
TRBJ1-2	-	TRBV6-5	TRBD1	TGTGCCAGCAGTTACTTAAGGACAGGGGGTGTGGGCTATGGCTACACCTTC	CASSYLRTGGVGYGYTF
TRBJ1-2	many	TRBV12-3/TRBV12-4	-	TGTGCCAGCAGACTCCGGGGAGGGAATTATAACTATGGCTACACCTTC	CASRLRGGNYNYGYTF
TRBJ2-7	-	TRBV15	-	TGTGCCACCAGCAGAGATCTAGGGGAGTTTCACGAGCAGTACTTC	CATSRDLGEFHEQYF
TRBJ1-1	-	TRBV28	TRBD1	TGTGCCAGCAGTACCCAGGGGGTCCGACCCAACACTGAAGCTTTCTTT	CASSTQGVRPNTEAFF
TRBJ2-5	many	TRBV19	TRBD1	TGTGCCAGTAGTAGGGCCGACAGGGCTCGAGAGACCCAGTACTTC	CASSRADRARETQYF
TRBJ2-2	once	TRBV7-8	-	TGTGCCAGCAGCTTAAGGGCAGGGCACACCGGGGAGCTGTTTTTT	CASSLRAGHTGELFF
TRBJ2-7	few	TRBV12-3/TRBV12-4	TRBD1	TGTGCCAGCAGTCGAAGAGGGGGCCAATACTACGAGCAGTACTTC	CASSRRGGQYYEQYF
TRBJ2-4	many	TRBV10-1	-	TGCGCCAGCAGTGTCGAGAACATTCAGTACTTC	CASSVENIQYF
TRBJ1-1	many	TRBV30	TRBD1	TGTGCCTGGAGTGCGCGACAGGGCAGGGCTGAAGCTTTCTTT	CAWSARQGRAEAFF
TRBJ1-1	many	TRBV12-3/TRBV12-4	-	TGTGCCAGCGGAACAGGGAAAGCTGAAGCTTTCTTT	CASGTGKAEAFF
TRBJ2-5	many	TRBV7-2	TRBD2	TGTGCCAGCAGCTTAACTAGCGGGAGGCGGGAGACCCAGTACTTC	CASSLTSGRRETQYF
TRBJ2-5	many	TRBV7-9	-	TGTGCCAGCAGCGTCTGGGGGCTCATGTACCAAGAGACCCAGTACTTC	CASSVWGLMYQETQYF
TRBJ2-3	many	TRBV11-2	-	TGTGCCAGCAGCTTAAAGGTCACAGATACGCAGTATTTT	CASSLKVTDTQYF
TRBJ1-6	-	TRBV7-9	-	TGTGCCAGCAGCTTTGGTTTGGGGAGTTCACCCCTCCACTTT	CASSFGLGSSPLHF
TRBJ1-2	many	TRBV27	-	TGTGCCAGCAGTTTATATCGGGACGGACAATATGGCTACACCTTC	CASSLYRDGQYGYTF
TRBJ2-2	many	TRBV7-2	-	TGTGCCAGCAGCTTTGGGGGGGGCCGGGCGACGAGCACCGGGGAGCTGTTTTTT	CASSFGGGRATSTGELFF
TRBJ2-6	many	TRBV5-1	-	TGCGCCAGCAGCTATGACGGTTCTGGGGCCAACGTCCTGACTTTC	CASSYDGSGANVLTF
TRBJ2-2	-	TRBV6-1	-	TGTGCCAGCAGTACCGGGACGAATTACGGGGAGCTGTTTTTT	CASSTGTNYGELFF
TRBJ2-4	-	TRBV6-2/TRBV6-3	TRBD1	TGTGCCAGCTCCCCGGGACAGGAGTCTTACATAGCCAAAAACATTCAGTACTTC	CASSPGQESYIAKNIQYF
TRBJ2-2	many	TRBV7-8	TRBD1	TGTGCCAGCAGCCAAGAGACAGGGGCCACCGGGGAGCTGTTTTTT	CASSQETGATGELFF
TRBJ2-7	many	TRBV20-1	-	TGCAGTGCTAGAGATCGGCTGGAGAGCTCCTACGAGCAGTACTTC	CSARDRLESSYEQYF
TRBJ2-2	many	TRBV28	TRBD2	TGTGCCAGCAGTTTACCAGCGGGGATCCCGAACACCGGGGAGCTGTTTTTT	CASSLPAGIPNTGELFF
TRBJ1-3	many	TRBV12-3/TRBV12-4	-	TGTGCCAGCAGGGGAGGGACCTCGGCAGGAAACACCATATATTTT	CASRGGTSAGNTIYF
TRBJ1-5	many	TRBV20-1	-	TGCAGTGCTAGAATTTCGGGGGGCCGGGGGCTCAATCAGCCCCAGCATTTT	CSARISGGRGLNQPQHF
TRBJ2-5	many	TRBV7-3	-	TGTGCCAGCAGCTTAGCCCCCCGTAGCGCCCAAGAGACCCAGTACTTC	CASSLAPRSAQETQYF
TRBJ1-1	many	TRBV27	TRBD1	TGTGCCAGCAGTGCCCCGACAGGGACGGCTGAAGCTTTCTTT	CASSAPTGTAEAFF
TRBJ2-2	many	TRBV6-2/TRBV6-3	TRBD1	TGTGCCAGCAGTTACTCGAGGACAGGGTACACCGGGGAGCTGTTTTTT	CASSYSRTGYTGELFF
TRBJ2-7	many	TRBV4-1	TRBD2	TGCGCCAGCAGCCCCTCCCGGGAGGGATCACAAAAGCAGTACTTC	CASSPSREGSQKQYF
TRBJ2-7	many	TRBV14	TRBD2	TGTGCCAGCAGCCGCGCTAGCGGGGGTTACGAGCAGTACTTC	CASSRASGGYEQYF
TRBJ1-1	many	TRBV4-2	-	TGTGCCAGCAGCCAAGTTAAGTCCTTTAGGGACACTGAAGCTTTCTTT	CASSQVKSFRDTEAFF
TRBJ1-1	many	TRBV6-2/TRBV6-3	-	TGTGCCAGCAGTTTAGGAGGGACCACTGAAGCTTTCTTT	CASSLGGTTEAFF
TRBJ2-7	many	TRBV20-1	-	TGCAGTGCCATCGCCCCGGGGGACCTAAGGCACGAGCAGTACTTC	CSAIAPGDLRHEQYF
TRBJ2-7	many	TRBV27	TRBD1	TGTGCCAGCAGCCGAGGGACAGGGGGCACCTACGAGCAGTACTTC	CASSRGTGGTYEQYF
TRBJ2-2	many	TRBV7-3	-	TGTGCCAGCAGCTCAAGCGTAACGCCCGGGGAGCTGTTTTTT	CASSSSVTPGELFF
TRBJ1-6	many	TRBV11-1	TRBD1	TGTGCCAGCAGGGCGGACAGGGGGCGAGGTGGAAATTCACCCCTCCACTTT	CASRADRGRGGNSPLHF
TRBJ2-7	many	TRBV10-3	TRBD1	TGTGCCATCAGGCGACAGGGGGGTTACGAGCAGTACTTC	CAIRRQGGYEQYF
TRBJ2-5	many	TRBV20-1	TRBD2	TGCAGTGCCCTGGGGGGGTTTCGGGAGACCCAGTACTTC	CSALGGFRETQYF
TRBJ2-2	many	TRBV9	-	TGTGCCAGCAGCGTAGAATGGGGGGCGTCCGGGGAGCTGTTTTTT	CASSVEWGASGELFF
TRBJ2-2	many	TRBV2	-	TGTGCCAGCAGTGCGGCGAACACCGGGGAGCTGTTTTTT	CASSAANTGELFF
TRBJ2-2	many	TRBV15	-	TGTGCCACCAGAGAGGGGAGGTCTGTTGCTGCCGGGGAGCTGTTTTTT	CATREGRSVAAGELFF